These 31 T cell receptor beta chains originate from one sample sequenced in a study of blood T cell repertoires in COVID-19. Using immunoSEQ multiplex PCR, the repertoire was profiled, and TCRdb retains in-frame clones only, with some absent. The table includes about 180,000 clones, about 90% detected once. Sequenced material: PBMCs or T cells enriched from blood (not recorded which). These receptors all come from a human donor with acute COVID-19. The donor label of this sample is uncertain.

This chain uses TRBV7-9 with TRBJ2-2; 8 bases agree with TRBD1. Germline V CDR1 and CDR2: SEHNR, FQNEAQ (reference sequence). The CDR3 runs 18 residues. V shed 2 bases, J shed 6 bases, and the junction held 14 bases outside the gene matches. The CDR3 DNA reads TGTGCCAGCAGCTTAATACTTACTTGGGGACAGGAGTCCGGGGAGCTGTTTTTT. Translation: CASSLILTWGQESGELFF.

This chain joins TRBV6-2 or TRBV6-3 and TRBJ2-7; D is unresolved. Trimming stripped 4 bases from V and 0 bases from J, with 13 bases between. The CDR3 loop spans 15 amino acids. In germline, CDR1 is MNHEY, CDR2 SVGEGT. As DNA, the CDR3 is TGTGCCAGCAGTTCAAACCCCGGGTACTCCTACGAGCAGTACTTC. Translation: CASSSNPGYSYEQYF.

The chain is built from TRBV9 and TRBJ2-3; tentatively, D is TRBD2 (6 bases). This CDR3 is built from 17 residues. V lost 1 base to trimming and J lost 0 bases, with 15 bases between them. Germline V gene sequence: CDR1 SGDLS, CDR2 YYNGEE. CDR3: CASSVRGGVGSTDTQYF. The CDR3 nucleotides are TGTGCCAGCAGCGTAAGGGGCGGGGTGGGTAGCACAGATACGCAGTATTTT. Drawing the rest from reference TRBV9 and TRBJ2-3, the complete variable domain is DSGVTQTPKHLITATGQRVTLRCSPRSGDLSVYWYQQSLDQGLQFLIQYYNGEERAKGNILERFSAQQFPDLHSELNLSSLELGDSALYFCASSVRGGVGSTDTQYFGPGTRLTVL.

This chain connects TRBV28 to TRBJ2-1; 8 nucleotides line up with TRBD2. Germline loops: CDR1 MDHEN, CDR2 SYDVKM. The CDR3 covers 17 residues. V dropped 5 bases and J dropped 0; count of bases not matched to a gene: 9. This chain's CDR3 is CASSTGERGPSYNEQFF. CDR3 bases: TGTGCCAGCAGTACGGGTGAGCGGGGGCCCTCCTACAATGAGCAGTTCTTC.

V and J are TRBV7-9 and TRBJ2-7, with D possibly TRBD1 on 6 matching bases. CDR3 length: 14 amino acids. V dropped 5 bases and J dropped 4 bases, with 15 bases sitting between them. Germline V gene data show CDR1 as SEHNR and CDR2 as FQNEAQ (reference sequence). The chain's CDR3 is CASSAYRVAYEQYF. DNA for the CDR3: TGTGCCAGCAGCGCCTACAGGGTAGCGTACGAGCAGTACTTC.

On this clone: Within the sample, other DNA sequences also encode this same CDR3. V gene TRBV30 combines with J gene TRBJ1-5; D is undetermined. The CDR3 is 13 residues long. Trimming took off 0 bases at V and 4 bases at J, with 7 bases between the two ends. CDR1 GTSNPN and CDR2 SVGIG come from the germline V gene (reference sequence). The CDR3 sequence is CAWSVGDNQPQHF. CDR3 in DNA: TGTGCCTGGAGTGTAGGAGATAATCAGCCCCAGCATTTT.

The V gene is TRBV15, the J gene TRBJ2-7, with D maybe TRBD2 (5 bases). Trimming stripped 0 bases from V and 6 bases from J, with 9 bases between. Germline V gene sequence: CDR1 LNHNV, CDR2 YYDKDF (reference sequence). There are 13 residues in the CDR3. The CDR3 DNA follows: TGTGCCACCAGCAGAGACGAAGGAGGCGAGCAGTACTTC. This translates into CATSRDEGGEQYF.

CDR3 sequence: CASSHDSQEGLFF. Written as DNA, the CDR3 is TGTGCCAGCAGTCATGACAGTCAGGAGGGACTGTTTTTT. V is TRBV2 and J is TRBJ1-4; perhaps TRBD1 as D (5 bases). Germline V lookup: CDR1 SNHLY, CDR2 FYNNEI. The CDR3 is made up of 13 amino acids. V lost 5 bases to trimming and J lost 13 bases, with 17 bases between them. The complete variable domain, with remaining parts taken from reference TRBV2 and TRBJ1-4, reads EPEVTQTPSHQVTQMGQEVILRCVPISNHLYFYWYRQILGQKVEFLVSFYNNEISEKSEIFDDQFSVERPDGSNFTLKIRSTKLEDSAMYFCASSHDSQEGLFFGSGTQLSVL.

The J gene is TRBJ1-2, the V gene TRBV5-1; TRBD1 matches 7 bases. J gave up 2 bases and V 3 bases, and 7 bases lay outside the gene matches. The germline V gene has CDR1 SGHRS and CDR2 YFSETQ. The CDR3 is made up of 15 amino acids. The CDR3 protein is CASSSSTGLNYGYTF. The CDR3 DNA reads TGCGCCAGCAGCTCATCGACAGGGCTGAACTATGGCTACACCTTC.

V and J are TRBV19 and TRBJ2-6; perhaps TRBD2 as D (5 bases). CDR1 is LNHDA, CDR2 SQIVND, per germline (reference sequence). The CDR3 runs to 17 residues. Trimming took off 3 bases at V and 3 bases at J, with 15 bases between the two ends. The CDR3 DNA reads TGTGCCAGTAGTATTTTGTGGGCGGGCCGTGGGGCCAACGTCCTGACTTTC. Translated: CASSILWAGRGANVLTF.

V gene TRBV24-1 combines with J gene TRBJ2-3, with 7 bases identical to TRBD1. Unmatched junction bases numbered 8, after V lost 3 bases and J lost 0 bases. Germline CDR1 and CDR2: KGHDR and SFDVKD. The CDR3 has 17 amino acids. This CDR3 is CATSDISGGISTDTQYF. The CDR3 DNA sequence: TGTGCCACCAGTGATATTTCAGGGGGAATAAGCACAGATACGCAGTATTTT.

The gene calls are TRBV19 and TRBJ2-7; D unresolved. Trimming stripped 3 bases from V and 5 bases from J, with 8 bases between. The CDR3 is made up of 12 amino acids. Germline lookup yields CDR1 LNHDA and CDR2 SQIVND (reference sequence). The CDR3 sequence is CASSINPDEQYF. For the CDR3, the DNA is TGTGCCAGTAGTATCAACCCGGACGAGCAGTACTTC.

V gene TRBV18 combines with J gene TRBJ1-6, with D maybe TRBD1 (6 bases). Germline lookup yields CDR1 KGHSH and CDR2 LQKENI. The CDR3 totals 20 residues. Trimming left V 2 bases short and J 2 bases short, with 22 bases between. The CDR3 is CASSPKATVRGGTYNSPLHF. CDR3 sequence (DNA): TGTGCCAGCTCACCAAAGGCCACCGTGAGGGGGGGCACCTATAATTCACCCCTCCACTTT.

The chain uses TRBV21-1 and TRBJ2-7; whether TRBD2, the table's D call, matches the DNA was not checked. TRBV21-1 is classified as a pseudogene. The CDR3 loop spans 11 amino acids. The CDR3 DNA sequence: TGTGCCAGCAGCACGGGGTTTCGGCAGTACTTC. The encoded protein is CASSTGFRQYF.

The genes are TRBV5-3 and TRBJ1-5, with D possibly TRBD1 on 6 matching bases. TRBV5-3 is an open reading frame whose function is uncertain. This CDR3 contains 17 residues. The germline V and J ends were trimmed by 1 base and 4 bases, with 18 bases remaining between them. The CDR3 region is CARSLPTNREMNQPQHF. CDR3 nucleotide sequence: TGTGCCAGAAGCTTGCCTACGAACAGGGAGATGAATCAGCCCCAGCATTTT.

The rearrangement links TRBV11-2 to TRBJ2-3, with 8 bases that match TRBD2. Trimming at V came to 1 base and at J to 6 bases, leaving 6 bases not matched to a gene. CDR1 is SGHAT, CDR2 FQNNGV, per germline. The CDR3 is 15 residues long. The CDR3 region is CASSLAPGGFDTQYF. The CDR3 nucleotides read TGTGCCAGCAGCTTAGCACCGGGGGGGTTTGATACGCAGTATTTT. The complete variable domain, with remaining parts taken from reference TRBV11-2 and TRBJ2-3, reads EAGVAQSPRYKIIEKRQSVAFWCNPISGHATLYWYQQILGQGPKLLIQFQNNGVVDDSQLPKDRFSAERLKGVDSTLKIQPAKLEDSAVYLCASSLAPGGFDTQYFGPGTRLTVL.

The CDR3 bases are TGTGCCAGCAGCTTAGGTGGGACAGGAGCTATTAGCAATCAGCCCCAGCATTTT. Its protein is CASSLGGTGAISNQPQHF. V usage is TRBV7-6 and J usage is TRBJ1-5, with TRBD1 matching over 8 bases. The ends lost 1 base at V and 0 bases at J; junction bases unmatched: 8. Germline V CDR1 and CDR2: SGHVS, FNYEAQ. There are 18 residues in the CDR3.

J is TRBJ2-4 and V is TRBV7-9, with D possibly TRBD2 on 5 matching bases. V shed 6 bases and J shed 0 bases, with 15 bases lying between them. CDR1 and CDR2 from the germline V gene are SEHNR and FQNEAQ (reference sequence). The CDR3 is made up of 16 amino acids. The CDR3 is CASSGRGPLAKNIQYF. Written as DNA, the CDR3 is TGTGCCAGCAGTGGTCGAGGGCCCCTAGCCAAAAACATTCAGTACTTC. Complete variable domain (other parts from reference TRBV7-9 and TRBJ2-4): DTGVSQNPRHKITKRGQNVTFRCDPISEHNRLYWYRQTLGQGPEFLTYFQNEAQLEKSRLLSDRFSAERPKGSFSTLEIQRTEQGDSAMYLCASSGRGPLAKNIQYFGAGTRLSVL.

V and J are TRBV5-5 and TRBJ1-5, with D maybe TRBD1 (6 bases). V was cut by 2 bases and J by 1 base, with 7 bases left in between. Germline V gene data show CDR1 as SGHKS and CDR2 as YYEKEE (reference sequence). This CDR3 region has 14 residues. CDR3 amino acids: CASSLGQSNQPQHF. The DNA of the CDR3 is TGTGCCAGCAGCTTAGGACAGAGCAATCAGCCCCAGCATTTT.

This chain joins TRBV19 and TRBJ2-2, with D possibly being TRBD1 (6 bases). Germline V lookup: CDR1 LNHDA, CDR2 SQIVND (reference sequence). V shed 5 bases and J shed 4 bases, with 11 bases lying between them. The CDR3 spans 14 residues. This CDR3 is CASSWQGTTGELFF. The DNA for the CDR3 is TGTGCCAGTAGTTGGCAGGGGACCACCGGGGAGCTGTTTTTT.

CDR3 region: CASSVTGDDSYEQYF. The CDR3 DNA is TGTGCCAGCAGCGTTACAGGCGACGACTCCTACGAGCAGTACTTC. The V gene is TRBV9, the J gene TRBJ2-7, with a tentative D call TRBD1 (5 bases). The CDR3 has 15 amino acids. V gave up 2 bases and J gave up 0 bases, with 12 bases separating them. Germline CDR1 and CDR2: SGDLS and YYNGEE.

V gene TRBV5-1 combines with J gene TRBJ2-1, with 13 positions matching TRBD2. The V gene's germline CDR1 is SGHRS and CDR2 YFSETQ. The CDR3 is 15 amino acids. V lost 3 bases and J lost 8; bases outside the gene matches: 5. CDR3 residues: CASSSGLAGADEQFF. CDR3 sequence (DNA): TGCGCCAGCAGCTCTGGACTAGCGGGGGCCGATGAGCAGTTCTTC.

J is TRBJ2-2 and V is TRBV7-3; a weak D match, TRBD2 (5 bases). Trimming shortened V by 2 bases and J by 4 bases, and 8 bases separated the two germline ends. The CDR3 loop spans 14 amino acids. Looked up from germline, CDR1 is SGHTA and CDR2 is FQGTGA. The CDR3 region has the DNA TGTGCCAGCAGCTTATTTGGAGGCACCGGGGAGCTGTTTTTT. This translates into CASSLFGGTGELFF.

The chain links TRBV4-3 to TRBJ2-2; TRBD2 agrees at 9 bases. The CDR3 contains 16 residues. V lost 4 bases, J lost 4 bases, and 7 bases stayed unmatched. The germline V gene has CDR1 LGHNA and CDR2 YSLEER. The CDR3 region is CASSRGGAGGTGELFF. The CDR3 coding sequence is TGCGCCAGCAGCCGCGGGGGGGCAGGGGGCACCGGGGAGCTGTTTTTT.

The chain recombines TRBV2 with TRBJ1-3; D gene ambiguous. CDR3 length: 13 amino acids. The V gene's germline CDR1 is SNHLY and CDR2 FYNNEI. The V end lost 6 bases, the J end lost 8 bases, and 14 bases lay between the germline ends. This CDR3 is CASSRSWEDTIYF. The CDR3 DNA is TGTGCCAGCAGCCGGTCCTGGGAGGACACCATATATTTT.

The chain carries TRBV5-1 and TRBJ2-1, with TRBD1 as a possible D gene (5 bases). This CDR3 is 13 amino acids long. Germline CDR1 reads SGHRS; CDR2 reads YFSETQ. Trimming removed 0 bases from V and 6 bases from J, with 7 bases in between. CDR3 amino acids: CASSLGQSNEQFF. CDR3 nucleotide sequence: TGCGCCAGCAGCTTGGGACAGAGCAATGAGCAGTTCTTC.

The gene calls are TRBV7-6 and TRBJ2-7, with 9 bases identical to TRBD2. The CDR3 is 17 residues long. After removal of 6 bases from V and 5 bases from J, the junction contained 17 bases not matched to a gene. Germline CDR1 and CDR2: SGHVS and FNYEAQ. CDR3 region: CASSSELGLAGTDEQYF. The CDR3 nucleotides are TGTGCCAGCAGTTCCGAGCTGGGGCTAGCGGGGACAGACGAGCAGTACTTC.

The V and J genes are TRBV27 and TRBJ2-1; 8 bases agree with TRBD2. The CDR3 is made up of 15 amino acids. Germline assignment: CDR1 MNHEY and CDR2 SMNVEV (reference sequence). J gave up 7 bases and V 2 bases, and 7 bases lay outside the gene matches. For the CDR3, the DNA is TGTGCCAGCAGTTTAATACGGGGGGGCCGGAATGAGCAGTTCTTC. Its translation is CASSLIRGGRNEQFF.

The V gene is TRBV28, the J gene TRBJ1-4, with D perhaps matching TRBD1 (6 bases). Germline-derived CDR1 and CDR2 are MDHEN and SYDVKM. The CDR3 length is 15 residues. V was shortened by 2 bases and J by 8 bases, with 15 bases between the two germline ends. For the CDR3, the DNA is TGTGCCAGCAGTTTACCCCGACAGGCAATGGAAAAACTGTTTTTT. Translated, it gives CASSLPRQAMEKLFF. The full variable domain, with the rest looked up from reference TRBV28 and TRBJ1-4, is DVKVTQSSRYLVKRTGEKVFLECVQDMDHENMFWYRQDPGLGLRLIYFSYDVKMKEKGDIPEGYSVSREKKERFSLILESASTNQTSMYLCASSLPRQAMEKLFFGSGTQLSVL.

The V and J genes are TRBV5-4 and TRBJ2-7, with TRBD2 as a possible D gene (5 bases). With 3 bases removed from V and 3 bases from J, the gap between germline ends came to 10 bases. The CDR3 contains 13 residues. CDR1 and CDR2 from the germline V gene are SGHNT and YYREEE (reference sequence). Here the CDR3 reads CASSWGESYEQYF. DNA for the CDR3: TGTGCCAGCAGCTGGGGAGAGAGCTACGAGCAGTACTTC.

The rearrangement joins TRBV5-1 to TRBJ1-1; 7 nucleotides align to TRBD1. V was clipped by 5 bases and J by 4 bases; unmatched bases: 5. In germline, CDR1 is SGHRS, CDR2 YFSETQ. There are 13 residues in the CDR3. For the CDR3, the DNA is TGCGCCAGCAGGCCCCCAGGGGGCACTGAAGCTTTCTTT. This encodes CASRPPGGTEAFF.